The 23 T cell receptor beta chains reported below all come from one sample, sequenced in a study of blood T cell repertoires in COVID-19. Assay used: immunoSEQ multiplex PCR; TCRdb lists only in-frame clones, some missing. The sample holds about 310,000 clones, approximately 90% seen once. The sequencing input was PBMCs or T cells enriched from blood (not recorded which). These receptors were collected from a woman in her thirties or forties who had recovered from COVID-19.

The chain has TRBV7-9 and TRBJ1-1; 7 bases are shared with TRBD1. The trim removed 4 bases at V and 3 bases at J, leaving 14 bases unmatched. Germline assignment: CDR1 SEHNR and CDR2 FQNEAQ (reference sequence). The CDR3 has 17 residues. The CDR3 reads CASSSTFWTGAHTEAFF. The CDR3 bases are TGTGCCAGCAGCTCAACCTTTTGGACAGGAGCTCACACTGAAGCTTTCTTT.

This chain links TRBV11-2 with TRBJ2-1; possibly TRBD2 for D (6 bases). The CDR3 consists of 16 residues. V lost 4 bases and J lost 2, with 15 bases in between. Germline V lookup: CDR1 SGHAT, CDR2 FQNNGV. The CDR3 DNA sequence: TGTGCCAGCAGCTCCGTGCCAGGGAGGACCTACAATGAGCAGTTCTTC. Protein: CASSSVPGRTYNEQFF.

The rearrangement joins TRBV12-2 to TRBJ2-7; the D call of TRBD2 is as the table states it, not checked on the DNA. TRBV12-2 is labeled a pseudogene. The CDR3 has 18 amino acids. Here the CDR3 reads CASRFSPGGGLDIYEQYF. The CDR3, as DNA: TGTGCAAGTCGCTTCTCCCCGGGGGGGGGCCTTGATATCTACGAGCAGTACTTC.

The chain has TRBV7-3 and TRBJ2-2; maybe TRBD1 (6 bases). Deletions cut 4 bases from V and 6 bases from J, with 9 bases between. The length of the CDR3 is 13 residues. Germline loops: CDR1 SGHTA, CDR2 FQGTGA. The CDR3 sequence is CASSYRAAGELFF. DNA for the CDR3: TGTGCCAGCAGCTACAGGGCCGCCGGGGAGCTGTTTTTT.

The DNA for the CDR3 is TGTGCCAGCAGCTTGGGGGGCTTATGGCAGACCCAGTACTTC. Translation gives CASSLGGLWQTQYF. The rearrangement links TRBV5-8 to TRBJ2-5; TRBD1 is a possible D gene (5 bases). The V end lost 0 bases, the J end lost 6 bases, and 12 bases lay between the germline ends. The CDR3 runs to 14 residues. CDR1 and CDR2 from the germline V gene are SGHTS and YDEGEE.

The genes are TRBV18 and TRBJ2-5; D may be TRBD2 (6 bases). CDR1 KGHSH and CDR2 LQKENI come from the germline V gene. CDR3 length: 14 amino acids. Trimming shortened V by 4 bases and J by 4 bases, and 13 bases separated the two germline ends. The CDR3 nucleotides are TGTGCCAGCTCACAGGGACTTCCACCAGAGACCCAGTACTTC. It yields the protein CASSQGLPPETQYF.

The rearrangement joins TRBV7-3 to TRBJ1-3; D is uncertain. This CDR3 region has 16 residues. V lost 2 bases, J lost 0 bases, and 11 bases lay in between. Germline V lookup: CDR1 SGHTA, CDR2 FQGTGA. The CDR3, as DNA: TGTGCCAGCAGCTTAGGTCCGACGGGCTCTGGAAACACCATATATTTT. As protein: CASSLGPTGSGNTIYF.

V is TRBV7-6 and J is TRBJ1-3; D call uncertain. The CDR3 runs 14 residues. The V end was cut by 5 bases, the J end by 0 bases, with 8 bases between. Looked up from germline, CDR1 is SGHVS and CDR2 is FNYEAQ. The CDR3 DNA reads TGTGCCAGCAGCGAGGGCCCCTCTGGAAACACCATATATTTT. This codes for CASSEGPSGNTIYF.

The chain couples TRBV19 to TRBJ1-2, with D tentatively TRBD1 (5 bases). The CDR3 consists of 13 residues. V gave up 5 bases and J gave up 6 bases, with 13 bases separating them. Per germline, CDR1 LNHDA and CDR2 SQIVND (reference sequence). The CDR3 region is CASSPTAGNGYTF. The DNA of the CDR3 is TGTGCCAGTAGTCCGACGGCAGGGAATGGCTACACCTTC. The variable domain in full, completed from reference TRBV19 and TRBJ1-2, reads DGGITQSPKYLFRKEGQNVTLSCEQNLNHDAMYWYRQDPGQGLRLIYYSQIVNDFQKGDIAEGYSVSREKKESFPLTVTSAQKNPTAFYLCASSPTAGNGYTFGSGTRLTVV.

This clone was detected only a few times. This rearrangement joins TRBV29-1 to TRBJ2-7, with 7 bases fitting TRBD2. There are 13 residues in the CDR3. The germline V gene encodes CDR1 SQVTM and CDR2 ANQGSEA. The junction had 7 bases not matched to a gene; V was cut back by 7 bases and J by 1 base. The CDR3 loop reads CSGLGGMSYEQYF. The CDR3 DNA follows: TGCAGCGGGCTCGGGGGGATGTCCTACGAGCAGTACTTC.

The genes are TRBV5-1 and TRBJ2-4; 8 bases match TRBD1. The CDR3 sequence is 14 residues long. Germline CDR1 SGHRS, CDR2 YFSETQ. Losses at the gene ends were 4 bases for V and 5 bases for J; bases not matched to a gene: 5. CDR3 amino acids: CASSVGQAENIQYF. The DNA for the CDR3 is TGCGCCAGCAGCGTGGGACAGGCGGAAAACATTCAGTACTTC.

This clone is a singleton in its sample. This rearrangement joins TRBV7-9 to TRBJ2-7, with a weak D call TRBD2 (5 bases). V shed 5 bases and J shed 3 bases, with 20 bases lying between them. Germline loops: CDR1 SEHNR, CDR2 FQNEAQ (reference sequence). CDR3 length: 16 amino acids. The CDR3 bases are TGTGCCAGCAGCCCTAGGTATACGGGATGGGGCTACGAGCAGTACTTC. Protein: CASSPRYTGWGYEQYF.

This chain joins TRBV4-2 and TRBJ1-2, with D unclear. Germline assignment: CDR1 LGHNA and CDR2 YNFKEQ. This CDR3 is 16 amino acids long. V was clipped by 0 bases and J by 7 bases, with 18 bases between them. CDR3 nucleotide sequence: TGTGCCAGCAGCCAAGAGATAGGATCTTCGGCGGCTGGCTACACCTTC. Translation: CASSQEIGSSAAGYTF.

This rearrangement joins TRBV5-1 to TRBJ1-6; 9 bases match TRBD1. Germline CDR1 reads SGHRS; CDR2 reads YFSETQ. Losses at the gene ends were 3 bases for V and 9 bases for J; bases not matched to a gene: 7. CDR3 length: 15 residues. The CDR3: CASSSGQGGGSPLHF. The CDR3 DNA reads as TGCGCCAGCAGCTCGGGACAGGGCGGGGGTTCACCCCTCCACTTT.

This chain joins TRBV7-3 and TRBJ2-1; a possible D gene is TRBD2 (7 bases). Germline V lookup: CDR1 SGHTA, CDR2 FQGTGA. V lost 2 bases and J lost 4, with 12 bases in between. The length of the CDR3 is 15 residues. CDR3 DNA: TGTGCCAGCAGCTTAGGACTAGGGGGGTACAATGAGCAGTTCTTC. Its protein is CASSLGLGGYNEQFF. The variable domain in full, with the rest retrieved from reference TRBV7-3 and TRBJ2-1, is GAGVSQTPSNKVTEKGKYVELRCDPISGHTALYWYRQSLGQGPEFLIYFQGTGAADDSGLPNDRFFAVRPEGSVSTLKIQRTERGDSAVYLCASSLGLGGYNEQFFGPGTRLTVL.

The chain employs TRBV11-3 and TRBJ2-3; 9 bases map to TRBD1. The CDR3 has 16 residues. Per the germline V gene, CDR1 is SGHNT and CDR2 is YENEEA. Losses at the gene ends were 1 base for V and 4 bases for J; bases not matched to a gene: 6. The CDR3 DNA follows: TGTGCCAGCAGCTTAGGTCCGGGACAGGGATCAGATACGCAGTATTTT. Translated, it gives CASSLGPGQGSDTQYF.

The rearrangement links TRBV27 to TRBJ2-1; perhaps TRBD1 as D (5 bases). Trimming shortened V by 5 bases and J by 14 bases, and 19 bases separated the two germline ends. The CDR3 is 13 residues long. Germline-derived CDR1 and CDR2 are MNHEY and SMNVEV (reference sequence). The DNA for the CDR3 is TGTGCCAGCAGTGTGGTCAGTGGGGCTGCAGAGTTCTTC. Protein: CASSVVSGAAEFF.

The chain recombines TRBV25-1 with TRBJ2-7; TRBD2 might be the D (6 bases). From germline, CDR1 is MGHDK and CDR2 SYGVNS. V gave up 4 bases and J gave up 2 bases, with 18 bases separating them. There are 16 residues in the CDR3. The CDR3 DNA reads as TGTGCCAGCAGTGTCCTCCCCCGGAGGGTCCCCTACGAGCAGTACTTC. Protein sequence: CASSVLPRRVPYEQYF.

The rearrangement joins TRBV28 to TRBJ1-2; TRBD1 matches 9 bases. The CDR3 has 14 amino acids. Germline V lookup: CDR1 MDHEN, CDR2 SYDVKM. Trimming at V came to 6 bases and at J to 8 bases, leaving 10 bases not matched to a gene. CDR3 residues: CASRAGQGIRGYTF. The CDR3 coding sequence is TGTGCCAGCAGGGCTGGACAGGGGATAAGGGGCTACACCTTC.

The V and J genes are TRBV19 and TRBJ2-2; a possible D gene is TRBD1 (5 bases). Germline CDR1 is LNHDA and CDR2 is SQIVND (reference sequence). This CDR3 has 12 residues. V was pared by 4 bases and J by 6 bases, with 6 bases between. CDR3 loop: CASSTGPGELFF. The CDR3 DNA is TGTGCCAGTAGTACAGGGCCCGGGGAGCTGTTTTTT. Together with reference TRBV19 and TRBJ2-2, the CDR3 gives the full variable domain: DGGITQSPKYLFRKEGQNVTLSCEQNLNHDAMYWYRQDPGQGLRLIYYSQIVNDFQKGDIAEGYSVSREKKESFPLTVTSAQKNPTAFYLCASSTGPGELFFGEGSRLTVL.

V usage is TRBV7-3 and J usage is TRBJ1-2, with 7 bases fitting TRBD1. With V trimmed by 0 bases and J by 7 bases, 8 bases remained unmatched. Germline V gene lookup returns CDR1 SGHTA and CDR2 FQGTGA. This CDR3 is built from 15 residues. CDR3 sequence: CASSLTRQGTGGYTF. In nucleotides, the CDR3 is TGTGCCAGCAGCTTAACGAGACAGGGTACTGGTGGCTACACCTTC.

In this sample, this clone turned up once. The chain employs TRBV11-1 and TRBJ1-1; D perhaps matches TRBD1 (5 bases). V was shortened by 5 bases and J by 1 base, with 11 bases between the two germline ends. The V gene's germline CDR1 is SGHAT and CDR2 FQDESV (reference sequence). The CDR3 has 14 amino acids. CDR3 DNA: TGTGCCAGCAGCCCCCGCGGGGGGAACACTGAAGCTTTCTTT. This sequence encodes CASSPRGGNTEAFF.

The V gene is TRBV3-1 (or the pseudogene TRBV3-2), the J gene TRBJ2-1; 14 bases fit TRBD2. This CDR3 is built from 14 residues. Germline CDR1 reads LGHDT; CDR2 reads YNNKEL (reference sequence). The V segment lost 6 bases and the J segment 7 bases; nucleotides outside the gene matches: 2. The CDR3 DNA sequence: TGTGCCAGCAGTGGGACTAGCGGGAGAAATGAGCAGTTCTTC. Protein sequence: CASSGTSGRNEQFF.